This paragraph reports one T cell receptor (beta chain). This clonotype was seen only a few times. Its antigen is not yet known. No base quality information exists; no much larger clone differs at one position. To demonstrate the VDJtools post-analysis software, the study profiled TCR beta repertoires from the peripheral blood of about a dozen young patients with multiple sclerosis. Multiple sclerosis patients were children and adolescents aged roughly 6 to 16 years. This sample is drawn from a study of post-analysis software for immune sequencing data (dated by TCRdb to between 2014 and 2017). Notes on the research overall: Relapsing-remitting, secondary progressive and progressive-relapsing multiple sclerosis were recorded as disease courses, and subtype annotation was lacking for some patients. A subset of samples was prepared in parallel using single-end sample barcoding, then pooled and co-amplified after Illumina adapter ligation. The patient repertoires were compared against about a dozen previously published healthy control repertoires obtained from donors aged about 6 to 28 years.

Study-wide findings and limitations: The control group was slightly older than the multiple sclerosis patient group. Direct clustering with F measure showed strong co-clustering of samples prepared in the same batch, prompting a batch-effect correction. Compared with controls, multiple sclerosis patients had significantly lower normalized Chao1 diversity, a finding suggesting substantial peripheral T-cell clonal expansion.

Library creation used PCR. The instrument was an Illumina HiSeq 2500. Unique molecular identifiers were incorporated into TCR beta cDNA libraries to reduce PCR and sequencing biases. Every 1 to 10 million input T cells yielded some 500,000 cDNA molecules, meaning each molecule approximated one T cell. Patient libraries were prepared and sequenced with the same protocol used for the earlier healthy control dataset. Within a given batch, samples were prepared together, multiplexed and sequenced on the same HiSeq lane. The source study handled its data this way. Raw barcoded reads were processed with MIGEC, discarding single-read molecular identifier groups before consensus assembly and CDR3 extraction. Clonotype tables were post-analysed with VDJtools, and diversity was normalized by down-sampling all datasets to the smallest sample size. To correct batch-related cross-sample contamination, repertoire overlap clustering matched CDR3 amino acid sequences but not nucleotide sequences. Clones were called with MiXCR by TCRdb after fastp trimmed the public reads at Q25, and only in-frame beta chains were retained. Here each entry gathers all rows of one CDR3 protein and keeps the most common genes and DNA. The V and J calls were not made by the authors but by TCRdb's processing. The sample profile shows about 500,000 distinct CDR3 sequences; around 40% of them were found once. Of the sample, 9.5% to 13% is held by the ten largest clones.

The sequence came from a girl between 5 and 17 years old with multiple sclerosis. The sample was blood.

The CDR3 has the sequence CASSRGGVYTDTQYF. At the DNA level, the sequence is TGTGCCAGCAGCCGGGGAGGGGTTTACACAGATACGCAGTATTTT. This receptor chain uses TRBV12-3 or TRBV12-4 and TRBJ2-3; 7 bases in between match TRBD2. Including cysteine and phenylalanine, the CDR3 has 15 amino acids. The only DNA kept is the CDR3, 45 bases in frame from the first base. At the junction V is shortened by 6 bases and J by 2 bases; bases outside the gene matches: 8.